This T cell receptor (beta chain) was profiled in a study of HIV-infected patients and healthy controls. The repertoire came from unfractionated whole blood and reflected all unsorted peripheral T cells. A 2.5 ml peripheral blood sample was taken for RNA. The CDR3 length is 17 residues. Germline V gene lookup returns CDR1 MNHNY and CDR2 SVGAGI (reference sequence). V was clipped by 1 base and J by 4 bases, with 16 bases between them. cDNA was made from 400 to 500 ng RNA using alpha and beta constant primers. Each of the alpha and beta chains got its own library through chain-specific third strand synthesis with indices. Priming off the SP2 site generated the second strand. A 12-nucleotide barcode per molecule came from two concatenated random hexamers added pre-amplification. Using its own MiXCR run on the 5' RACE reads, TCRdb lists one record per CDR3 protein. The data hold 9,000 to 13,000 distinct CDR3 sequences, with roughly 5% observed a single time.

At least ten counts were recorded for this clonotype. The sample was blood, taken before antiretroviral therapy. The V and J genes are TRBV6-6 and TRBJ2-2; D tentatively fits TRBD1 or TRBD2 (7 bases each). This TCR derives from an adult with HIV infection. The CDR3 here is CASSYWEGTAGTGELFF. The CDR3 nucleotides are TGTGCCAGCAGTTACTGGGAGGGGACAGCTGGCACCGGGGAGCTGTTTTTT.